Here is one T cell receptor beta chain with its context. These data belong to a study of blood T cell repertoires in COVID-19. About the research overall: Whether acute or convalescent, the COVID-19 samples came from the United States, Italy and Spain. Sources were T cells, B-cell-depleted T cells, or PBMCs; the material itself was cDNA or gDNA.

In the original processing: Counts of nucleated cells, estimated from reference gene primer amplification, were obtained. Sequencing was performed with immunoSEQ multiplex PCR; in TCRdb, only in-frame clones are kept and a portion is missing. That table furnishes V, J and clone size, whereas the DNA furnished D and trimming. The sample shows 240,000 or so clones, about nine tenths of them seen only once. This CDR3 has 12 amino acids. With 4 bases removed from V and 2 bases from J, the gap between germline ends came to 3 bases. Looked up from germline, CDR1 is SEHNR and CDR2 is FQNEAQ (reference sequence).

Material: peripheral blood. The receptor's source is a man aged 55 to 70 with acute or convalescent COVID-19. The V and J genes are TRBV7-9 and TRBJ2-1; D is undetermined. CDR3: CASSSTYNEQFF. The CDR3 DNA sequence: TGTGCCAGCAGCTCCACCTACAATGAGCAGTTCTTC.